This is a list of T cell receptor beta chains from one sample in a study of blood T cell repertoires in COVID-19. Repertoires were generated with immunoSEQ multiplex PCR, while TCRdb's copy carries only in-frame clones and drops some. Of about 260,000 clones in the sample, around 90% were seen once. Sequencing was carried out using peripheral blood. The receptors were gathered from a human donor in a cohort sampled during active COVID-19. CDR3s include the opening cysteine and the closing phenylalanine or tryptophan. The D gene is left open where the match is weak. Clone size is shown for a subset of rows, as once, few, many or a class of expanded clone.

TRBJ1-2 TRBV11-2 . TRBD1 TGTGCCAGCAGCCCCGGGACAGGGATTGGCTACACCTTC CASSPGTGIGYTF
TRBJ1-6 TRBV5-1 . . TGCGCCAGCAGCTTGTCGGTACAGTATAATTCACCCCTCCACTTT CASSLSVQYNSPLHF
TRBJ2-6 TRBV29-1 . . TGCAGCGCCCTTGGAGGGGTTTGGTCTGGGGCCAACGTCCTGACTTTC CSALGGVWSGANVLTF
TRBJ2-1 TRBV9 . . TGTGCCAGCAGCGTCGACGGGTTCTACAATGAGCAGTTCTTC CASSVDGFYNEQFF
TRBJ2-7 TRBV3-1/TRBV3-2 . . TGTGCCAGCAGCCAAGTCGGATGGTCAAGAGGCTCCTCCTACGAGCAGTACTTC CASSQVGWSRGSSYEQYF
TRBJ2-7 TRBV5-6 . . TGTGCCAGCAGCCCGTCGACAGGCCTTGGCGAGCAGTACTTC CASSPSTGLGEQYF
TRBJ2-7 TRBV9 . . TGTGCCAGCAGCGTAGGGAATAGCGACTCCTACGAGCAGTACTTC CASSVGNSDSYEQYF
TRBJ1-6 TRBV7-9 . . TGTGCCAGCAGCTTAGATAACAGAAGCAATTCACCCCTCCACTTT CASSLDNRSNSPLHF
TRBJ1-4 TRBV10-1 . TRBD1 TGCGCCAGCAGTGATTCGTCCGACAGGGGCGGTGAAAAACTGTTTTTT CASSDSSDRGGEKLFF
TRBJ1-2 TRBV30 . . TGTGCCTGGACTCTAGGCCGGGGCTACACCTTC CAWTLGRGYTF
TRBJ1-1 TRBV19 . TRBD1 TGTGCCAGTAGTATAAGGATGTCAGGGGGCGAAGCTTTCTTT CASSIRMSGGEAFF
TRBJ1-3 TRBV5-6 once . TGTGCCAGCAGCTTCCCAGTCTCTGGAAACACCATATATTTT CASSFPVSGNTIYF
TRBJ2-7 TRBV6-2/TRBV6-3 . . TGTGCCAGCAGCTTTCTCCGACAGAAACAGGCCACCGCCTACGAGCAGTACTTC CASSFLRQKQATAYEQYF
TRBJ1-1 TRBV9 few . TGTGCCAGCAGCCCCATAGGGGGACTGAACACTGAAGCTTTCTTT CASSPIGGLNTEAFF
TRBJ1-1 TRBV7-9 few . TGTGCCAGCAGCCTGGGCGGGGGTCGGGACACTGAAGCTTTCTTT CASSLGGGRDTEAFF
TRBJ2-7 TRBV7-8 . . TGTGCCAGCAGCCCGGACACGATTTATGCCTACGAGCAGTACTTC CASSPDTIYAYEQYF
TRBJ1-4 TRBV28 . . TGTGCCAGCAGTTTTGTAGGGATAGGGGCCGGTGAAAAACTGTTTTTT CASSFVGIGAGEKLFF
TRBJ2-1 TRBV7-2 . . TGTGCCAGCAGCTGGAAGGGGGAGGGTGAGCAGTTCTTC CASSWKGEGEQFF
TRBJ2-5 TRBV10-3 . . TGTGCCATCAGTGAGCCCCACGTCGGTAGGACCCAGTACTTC CAISEPHVGRTQYF
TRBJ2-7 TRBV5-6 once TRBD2 TGTGCCAGCAGCCCAGGACAGCTTCGGACTAGCGGGTACGAGCAGTACTTC CASSPGQLRTSGYEQYF